The rows below give T cell receptor beta chains drawn from one sample of a study of memory CD4+ T cells and cytomegalovirus serostatus. Clones were read by immunoSEQ multiplex PCR, and TCRdb kept only the in-frame ones, dropping some. The sample comprises about 75,000 clones, around 80% of which are singletons, and 2.5% to 3% rests with the top ten. Sequenced: memory CD4+ T cells from blood. The receptors shown here come from an adult in good health and CMV-seropositive. Each CDR3 is given with its conserved first and last residue.

j_call: TRBJ2-7; v_call: TRBV2; cdr3_aa: CASGRQGSTYEQYF
j_call: TRBJ2-2; v_call: TRBV11-2; cdr3_aa: CASSPGPSIGELFF
j_call: TRBJ2-1; v_call: TRBV14; cdr3_aa: CASSQDNRGRGVVYNEQFF
j_call: TRBJ1-3; v_call: TRBV2; cdr3_aa: CASSEAASGNTIYF
j_call: TRBJ1-2; v_call: TRBV4-2; cdr3_aa: CASSQIAGANYGYTF
j_call: TRBJ2-1; v_call: TRBV21-1; cdr3_aa: CASSTSGTEEKNEQFF
j_call: TRBJ1-5; v_call: TRBV7-2; cdr3_aa: CASSLEGGFNQPQHF
j_call: TRBJ1-2; v_call: TRBV27; cdr3_aa: CASSPVGAGLEGYTF
j_call: TRBJ2-2; v_call: TRBV5-1; cdr3_aa: CASSHTQGVVVGELFF
j_call: TRBJ2-3; v_call: TRBV2; cdr3_aa: CASSFLQGLGGTDTQYF
j_call: TRBJ2-3; v_call: TRBV30; cdr3_aa: CAWTGTNTDTQYF
j_call: TRBJ2-6; v_call: TRBV6-1; cdr3_aa: CASSERGGGRSGANVLTF
j_call: TRBJ2-3; v_call: TRBV5-1; cdr3_aa: CASSREGGSTDTQYF
j_call: TRBJ2-2; v_call: TRBV5-4; cdr3_aa: CASSLDGDREVSGELFF
j_call: TRBJ2-7; v_call: TRBV6-1; cdr3_aa: CASSVTGTGGYEQYF
j_call: TRBJ2-2; v_call: TRBV5-1; cdr3_aa: CASTPTGMGTGELFF
j_call: TRBJ2-1; v_call: TRBV2; cdr3_aa: CASQGPYNEQFF
j_call: TRBJ2-1; v_call: TRBV7-9; cdr3_aa: CASSLAAPPGNEQFF
j_call: TRBJ1-2; v_call: TRBV14; cdr3_aa: CASSQELGHNYGYTF
j_call: TRBJ1-2; v_call: TRBV4-3; cdr3_aa: CASSQDLRRPVQIF
j_call: TRBJ2-3; v_call: TRBV6-1; cdr3_aa: CAGSRPTHTQYF
j_call: TRBJ2-3; v_call: TRBV25-1; cdr3_aa: CASTTRLAVTDTQYF
j_call: TRBJ2-5; v_call: TRBV7-2; cdr3_aa: CASSLEVQVTKTQYF
j_call: TRBJ2-2; v_call: TRBV5-4; cdr3_aa: CATAGEPTGELFF
j_call: TRBJ1-3; v_call: TRBV18; cdr3_aa: CASSLGQPGANTIYF
j_call: TRBJ1-1; v_call: TRBV6-6; cdr3_aa: CASSYSYAGEAFF
j_call: TRBJ2-6; v_call: TRBV5-1; cdr3_aa: CASSPEGFVNSNVLTF
j_call: TRBJ1-1; v_call: TRBV7-7; cdr3_aa: CASSPPRGNTEAFF
j_call: TRBJ1-5; v_call: TRBV11-2; cdr3_aa: CASSLSTPSPSNQPQHF
j_call: TRBJ1-2; v_call: TRBV2; cdr3_aa: CASSESPGQNYGYTF
j_call: TRBJ2-3; v_call: TRBV28; cdr3_aa: CASSKLSGGAADTQYF
j_call: TRBJ1-4; v_call: TRBV18; cdr3_aa: CASSPLQGVGNEKLFF
j_call: TRBJ2-2; v_call: TRBV9; cdr3_aa: CASASARLAGFGELFF
j_call: TRBJ1-2; v_call: TRBV28; cdr3_aa: CASGGGLGYTF
j_call: TRBJ1-2; v_call: TRBV25-1; cdr3_aa: CASGGQGLYGYTF
j_call: TRBJ2-4; v_call: TRBV29-1; cdr3_aa: CSGRGAKNIQYF
j_call: TRBJ1-5; v_call: TRBV19; cdr3_aa: CASSTSGDGPQHF
j_call: TRBJ2-5; v_call: TRBV30; cdr3_aa: CAWSKRGVQETQYF
j_call: TRBJ1-2; v_call: TRBV9; cdr3_aa: CASSPGGTNYGYTF
j_call: TRBJ2-7; v_call: TRBV11-2; cdr3_aa: CASSSLGRGHYEQYF
j_call: TRBJ1-2; v_call: TRBV7-9; cdr3_aa: CASSLVTAGYTF
j_call: TRBJ1-1; v_call: TRBV18; cdr3_aa: CASSPGQDTEAFF
j_call: TRBJ2-6; v_call: TRBV19; cdr3_aa: CASSLQGSGGANVLTF
j_call: TRBJ2-5; v_call: TRBV28; cdr3_aa: CASSLSLGGAGLLYQETQYF
j_call: TRBJ1-4; v_call: TRBV7-2; cdr3_aa: CASSLALWPATNEKLFF
j_call: TRBJ2-5; v_call: TRBV7-2; cdr3_aa: CASRGSGWETQYF
j_call: TRBJ2-7; v_call: TRBV10-3; cdr3_aa: CAISEVFYEQYF
j_call: TRBJ1-5; v_call: TRBV5-6; cdr3_aa: CASSLDRGGQPQHF
j_call: TRBJ2-4; v_call: TRBV30; cdr3_aa: CAWSVQSRSALGAKNIQYF
j_call: TRBJ2-5; v_call: TRBV28; cdr3_aa: CASSLAGPGTQYF
j_call: TRBJ1-4; v_call: TRBV6-6; cdr3_aa: CASSLNTGDGNEKLFF
j_call: TRBJ2-3; v_call: TRBV18; cdr3_aa: CASSPKAGGVADTQYF
j_call: TRBJ2-1; v_call: TRBV11-3; cdr3_aa: CASSLVGNEQFF
j_call: TRBJ2-5; v_call: TRBV5-6; cdr3_aa: CASSLAGLGSGETQYF
j_call: TRBJ1-2; v_call: TRBV19; cdr3_aa: CASRSEISYGYTF
j_call: TRBJ1-2; v_call: TRBV12-5; cdr3_aa: CASAFGDRLSGYTF
j_call: TRBJ2-5; v_call: TRBV4-1; cdr3_aa: CASSQSTNQETQYF
j_call: TRBJ2-5; v_call: TRBV21-1; cdr3_aa: CASSKVRGGETQYF